This T cell receptor beta chain stems from a study of radiotherapy plus CTLA-4 blockade in lung cancer. On the study more broadly: Objective responses were seen in around a sixth of patients, disease control in 25% to 35%.

Focal radiation plus CTLA-4 blockade with ipilimumab was administered to patients who had chemo-refractory metastatic non-small-cell lung cancer. Clones were read by immunoSEQ multiplex PCR, and TCRdb kept only the in-frame ones, dropping some. The table shows about 43,000 clones, with about 70% occurring only once. Study outcomes and limitations: Reports state that early shifts in blood T cell clones, with interferon-beta, best predicted response. Radiotherapy was combined with ipilimumab, and tumor-derived TCR clones then expanded in blood.

Between the trimmed V and J ends, which lost 3 bases and 6 bases, there was a span of 14 bases. The CDR3 spans 15 residues. Per the germline V gene, CDR1 is SGHNT and CDR2 is YENEEA. Remarks on this clone: The antigen remains unidentified.

The material was peripheral blood, obtained from a patient treated with radiotherapy plus ipilimumab. V usage is TRBV11-3 and J usage is TRBJ2-2; D is uncertain. The receptor was isolated from a human donor with non-small cell lung cancer who had a partial response to radiotherapy plus ipilimumab. CDR3 sequence reads: CASSLSGLRPGELFF. In nucleotides, the CDR3 is TGTGCCAGCAGCTTGAGTGGTTTGAGGCCCGGGGAGCTGTTTTTT.